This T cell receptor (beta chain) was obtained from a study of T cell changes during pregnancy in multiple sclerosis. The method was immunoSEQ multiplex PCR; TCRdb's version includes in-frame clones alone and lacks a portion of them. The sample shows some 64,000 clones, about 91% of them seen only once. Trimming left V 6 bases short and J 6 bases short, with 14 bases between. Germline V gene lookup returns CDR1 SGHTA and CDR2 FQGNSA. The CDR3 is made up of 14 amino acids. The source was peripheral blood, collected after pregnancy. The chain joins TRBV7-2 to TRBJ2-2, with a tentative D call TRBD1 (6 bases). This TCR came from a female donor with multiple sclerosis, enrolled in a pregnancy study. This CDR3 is CASSFTGIPGELFF. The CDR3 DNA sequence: TGTGCCAGCAGTTTCACAGGGATCCCCGGGGAGCTGTTTTTT.